This T cell receptor beta chain came from a study of blood T cells in healthy people across ages. Study-wide results and limits: Without sorted subsets, naive and antigen-experienced compartments could not be conclusively compared.

This clonotype has more than one count but fewer than ten. Its specificity is unknown. The germline gives CDR1 DFQATT, CDR2 SNEGSKA (reference sequence). The CDR3 is 12 residues long. The use of a sample-barcoded 5' primer and a J-beta primer mix characterized a second PCR of 7 to 11 cycles. TCRdb re-analysed the 5' RACE reads in MiXCR, keeping a single row per CDR3 protein. Altogether 790,000 or so distinct CDR3 sequences are present, about 45% being singletons, with the ten largest covering 18%. The sequencing input was blood. This chain uses TRBV20-1 with TRBJ2-3; 11 nucleotides match TRBD1. The TCR sequence derives from an elderly man in good health. The CDR3 is CRGDRGGDTQYF. The DNA for the CDR3 is TGCAGGGGGGACAGGGGGGGAGATACGCAGTATTTT.